These 31 T cell receptor beta chains came from one sample sequenced in a study of T cell clonality in common variable immunodeficiency. Whole-study findings and limits: In common variable immunodeficiency, TCR beta chains reportedly carried fewer deletions and N-nucleotide insertions.

Produced via immunoSEQ multiplex PCR; TCRdb's table is partial and in-frame only. In total the sample includes around 20,000 clones, none of them seen once. These receptors are not linked to any known antigen. The material sequenced was peripheral blood mononuclear cells. These receptors came from a human donor with common variable immunodeficiency.

This clone was counted many times. With the read ending 3 residues before the CDR3 end, the germline J gene is used to fill in that end. The chain has TRBV6-2 or TRBV6-3 and TRBJ1-2; weak D call: TRBD1 (5 bases). The CDR3 is 15 amino acids. V was pared by 7 bases and J by 3 bases, with 18 bases between. CDR1 and CDR2 (germline): MNHEY, SVGEGT. CDR3 bases read: TGTGCCAGCATTCGGCTGGACGGGGGAGACTATGGC. Translation: CASIRLDGGDYG. The whole CDR3 reads CASIRLDGGDYGYTF.

This clone was counted many times. The CDR3 end is not reached by the read, which stops 3 residues before it; the germline J gene fills it in. The chain links TRBV19 to TRBJ2-5; TRBD2 matches at 7 bases. Germline assignment: CDR1 LNHDA and CDR2 SQIVND (reference sequence). The CDR3 sequence is 14 residues long. After removal of 3 bases from V and 5 bases from J, the junction contained 6 bases not matched to a gene. Incomplete CDR3 DNA: TGTGCCAGTAGTATGCGGGGGACCCAGGAGACC. The encoded protein is CASSMRGTQET. The full CDR3 protein is CASSMRGTQETQYF.

This clone was observed many times. Sequencing ends 3 residues short of the CDR3 end; the germline J gene provides the rest. The chain carries TRBV7-2 and TRBJ2-7, with 11 bases that match TRBD1. This CDR3 region has 18 residues. The germline V gene encodes CDR1 SGHTA and CDR2 FQGNSA. V lost 0 bases to trimming and J lost 0 bases; unmatched junction nucleotides: 7. The CDR3: CASSLAVGGTGGSYEQYF. CDR3 bases read: TGTGCCAGCAGCTTAGCCGTAGGGGGGACAGGGGGCTCCTACGAG.

This clone is termed medium-sized. Incomplete CDR3 DNA: TGTGCCAGCAGCTTGCTAGGCCCCACAGATACG. Amino acid sequence: CASSLLGPTDT. The whole CDR3 reads CASSLLGPTDTQYF. This chain connects TRBV5-4 to TRBJ2-3, with D hard to call. The read halts 3 residues ahead of the CDR3 end, with the missing end drawn from the germline J gene. Trimming took 1 base from V and 2 from J, leaving 8 bases between them. CDR3 length: 14 residues. Germline V gives CDR1 SGHNT, CDR2 YYREEE (reference sequence).

This clone was picked up a small number of times. The CDR3 end falls 3 residues outside the read, so it is completed with the germline J gene. The J gene is TRBJ1-2, the V gene TRBV7-2; TRBD1 matches at 7 bases. The germline gives CDR1 SGHTA, CDR2 FQGNSA. The J segment lost 5 bases and the V segment lost 4 bases, leaving 7 bases of the junction unmatched. There are 14 residues in the CDR3. CDR3 sequence: CASSWRGTEYGYTF. The sequenced part of the CDR3 DNA is TGTGCCAGCAGCTGGAGAGGGACAGAGTATGGC.

This clone was recorded many times. The read gets to within 3 residues of the CDR3 end, and the germline J gene fills in the rest. The chain carries TRBV7-2 and TRBJ2-7, with 9 bases that match TRBD2. V lost 5 bases to trimming and J lost 3 bases; unmatched junction nucleotides: 8. CDR1 and CDR2 from the germline V gene are SGHTA and FQGNSA. This CDR3 is built from 15 residues. The CDR3 spells CASSRLTSGYYEQYF. The DNA read from the CDR3 is TGTGCCAGCAGCCGATTGACTAGCGGATACTACGAG.

This clone was observed many times. Coverage ceases 3 residues before the CDR3 finishes, and the germline J gene fills in the end. This rearrangement joins TRBV19 to TRBJ2-3; 9 bases map to TRBD2. The V gene end was trimmed by 7 bases and the J gene end by 3 bases; junction bases not matched to a gene: 8. This CDR3 is built from 15 residues. Germline CDR1 and CDR2: LNHDA and SQIVND (reference sequence). CDR3 DNA (partial): TGTGCCAGTACCCCAAGGACTAGCGTAACAGATACG. Its translation: CASTPRTSVTDT. The complete CDR3 sequence is CASTPRTSVTDTQYF.

For this clone: Coverage ceases 3 residues before the CDR3 finishes, and the germline J gene fills in the end. V and J are TRBV2 and TRBJ1-4; 9 positions match TRBD1. V was pared by 6 bases and J by 7 bases, with 9 bases of the junction left unmatched. This CDR3 region has 15 residues. Germline V gene sequence: CDR1 SNHLY, CDR2 FYNNEI. The CDR3 sequence: CASREDRGWGEKLFF. Incomplete CDR3 DNA: TGTGCCAGCAGAGAGGACAGGGGATGGGGTGAAAAA.

In the case of this clone: The CDR3 goes on 3 residues after the read ends, and that part is filled in from the germline J gene. The chain recombines TRBV7-8 with TRBJ1-5; D possibly corresponds to TRBD1 (6 bases). The germline V gene has CDR1 SGHVS and CDR2 FQNEAQ. The CDR3 length is 15 residues. Trimming left V 0 bases short and J 5 bases short, with 11 bases between. The sequenced CDR3 bases are TGTGCCAGCAGCTTAGCGTGGGCAGGGGATCAGCCC. It translates to CASSLAWAGDQP. The whole CDR3 region reads CASSLAWAGDQPQHF.

Ten or more counts support this clone. The read ends 3 residues shy of where the CDR3 ends; the end is completed using the germline J gene. J is TRBJ2-3 and V is TRBV5-1; perhaps TRBD2 as D (6 bases). Trimming stripped 0 bases from V and 7 bases from J, with 15 bases between. Germline V lookup: CDR1 SGHRS, CDR2 YFSETQ. The CDR3 totals 15 residues. The sequenced part of the CDR3 DNA is TGCGCCAGCAGCTTGGCTAGCGAGGCCTCCTATACG. It specifies CASSLASEASYT. The full CDR3 reads CASSLASEASYTQYF.

Ten or more counts support this clone. Read data end 3 residues before the CDR3 end; the end is taken from the germline J gene. The rearrangement joins TRBV6-2 or TRBV6-3 to TRBJ2-7, with D tentatively TRBD1 (5 bases). V dropped 8 bases and J dropped 3 bases, with 11 bases sitting between them. Per germline, CDR1 MNHEY and CDR2 SVGEGT. The CDR3 spans 12 residues. The sequenced part of the CDR3 DNA is TGTGCCAGCTCTAGGGGAAGCTACGAG. This gives the protein CASSRGSYE. The full CDR3 protein reads CASSRGSYEQYF.

A few counts support this clone. The read ends 3 residues early relative to the CDR3; the germline J gene fills the gap. The V gene is TRBV5-1, the J gene TRBJ1-2; 7 nucleotides agree with TRBD1. CDR1 is SGHRS, CDR2 YFSETQ, per germline. Trimming at V came to 4 bases and at J to 2 bases, leaving 2 bases not matched to a gene. The CDR3 sequence is 13 residues long. The chain's CDR3 is CASSLGQNYGYTF. Incomplete CDR3 DNA: TGCGCCAGCAGCCTGGGACAGAACTATGGC.

This clone was recorded at least ten times. The read stops 3 residues short of the end of the CDR3; the missing end is completed from the germline J gene. The chain carries TRBV20-1 and TRBJ2-7; D may be TRBD1 (6 bases). From germline, CDR1 is DFQATT and CDR2 SNEGSKA (reference sequence). Trimming stripped 0 bases from V and 5 bases from J, with 17 bases between. The CDR3 spans 15 residues. The part of the CDR3 DNA that was read is TGCAGTGCTAGAGATCCAGTACAGGGAGTCGACGAG. It specifies CSARDPVQGVDE. The full CDR3 sequence reads CSARDPVQGVDEQYF.

There are many counts of this clone. The read stops 3 residues short of the end of the CDR3; the missing end is completed from the germline J gene. V gene TRBV20-1 combines with J gene TRBJ1-2, with D possibly matching TRBD1 (5 bases). Trimming shortened V by 4 bases and J by 5 bases, and 11 bases separated the two germline ends. The CDR3 extends over 12 amino acids. Germline V lookup: CDR1 DFQATT, CDR2 SNEGSKA (reference sequence). The CDR3: CSAIGHGYGYTF. The sequenced part of the CDR3 DNA is TGCAGTGCTATAGGACACGGGTATGGC.

The table lists this clone with many counts. The CDR3 goes on 3 residues after the read ends, and that part is filled in from the germline J gene. The chain links TRBV18 to TRBJ2-2; 10 nucleotides line up with TRBD1. The CDR3 is made up of 15 amino acids. Per germline, CDR1 KGHSH and CDR2 LQKENI. The trim removed 5 bases at V and 7 bases at J, leaving 7 bases unmatched. The part of the CDR3 DNA that was read is TGTGCCAGCTCAACCACGACAGGGGGCGGCGGGGAG. Translating it yields CASSTTTGGGGE. In full, the CDR3 reads CASSTTTGGGGELFF.

In this sample, this clone turned up many times. The read ends 3 residues before the CDR3 terminus; that terminus is restored from the germline J gene. The V and J genes are TRBV7-8 and TRBJ1-1; the D is unclear. The CDR3 consists of 12 residues. V was shortened by 10 bases and J by 0 bases, with 9 bases between the two germline ends. The germline gives CDR1 SGHVS, CDR2 FQNEAQ. The sequenced CDR3 bases are TGTGCCACCACGGTCTTGAACACTGAA. This encodes CATTVLNTE. The full CDR3 protein reads CATTVLNTEAFF. Complete variable domain (other parts from reference TRBV7-8 and TRBJ1-1): GAGVSQSPRYKVAKRGQDVALRCDPISGHVSLFWYQQALGQGPEFLTYFQNEAQLDKSGLPSDRFFAERPEGSVSTLKIQRTQQEDSAVYLCATTVLNTEAFFGQGTRLTVV.

This clone showed up many times. Read sequence stops 3 residues before the CDR3 end, and the germline J gene provides the missing end. J is TRBJ2-5 and V is TRBV5-1, with 7 bases aligning to TRBD2. V gave up 0 bases and J gave up 5 bases; unmatched junction bases: 10. Germline V gene sequence: CDR1 SGHRS, CDR2 YFSETQ. CDR3 length: 16 residues. The sequenced part of the CDR3 DNA is TGCGCCAGCAGCTTGGTTCTGCGGGGGAAGGGGGAGACC. This codes for CASSLVLRGKGET. In full, the CDR3 is CASSLVLRGKGETQYF.

This clone occurred a few times. The read stops 3 residues short of the end of the CDR3; the missing end is completed from the germline J gene. V and J are TRBV2 and TRBJ1-1, with 7 bases fitting TRBD1. The germline gives CDR1 SNHLY, CDR2 FYNNEI. Unmatched junction bases numbered 6, after V lost 7 bases and J lost 4 bases. The CDR3 is 13 amino acids. CDR3 bases read: TGTGCCAGCACCAAGACAGGGTGCACTGAA. Its translation is CASTKTGCTE. The complete CDR3 reads CASTKTGCTEAFF.

In its sample, this clone is medium-sized. With the read ending 3 residues before the CDR3 end, the germline J gene is used to fill in that end. V and J are TRBV7-2 and TRBJ2-1; D is unresolved. V shed 4 bases and J shed 5 bases, with 12 bases lying between them. The CDR3 covers 14 residues. CDR1 is SGHTA, CDR2 FQGNSA, per germline. CDR3 bases read: TGTGCCAGCAGCTCCCTCACAGCTAACAATGAG. Amino acids: CASSSLTANNE. The CDR3 in its entirety is CASSSLTANNEQFF. The variable domain in full, completed from reference TRBV7-2 and TRBJ2-1, reads GAGVSQSPSNKVTEKGKDVELRCDPISGHTALYWYRQSLGQGLEFLIYFQGNSAPDKSGLPSDRFSAERTGGSVSTLTIQRTQQEDSAVYLCASSSLTANNEQFFGPGTRLTVL.

This clone was seen at least ten times. Read data end 3 residues before the CDR3 end; the end is taken from the germline J gene. This chain uses TRBV23-1 with TRBJ2-1; possible D gene TRBD1, 6 bases. TRBV23-1 is labeled an ORF, and its function is uncertain. Trimming left V 0 bases short and J 3 bases short, with 12 bases between. The CDR3 is 16 amino acids. Incomplete CDR3 DNA: TGCGCCAGCAGTCAATCCCAGGGGATGGACTACAATGAG. Protein product: CASSQSQGMDYNE. The entire CDR3 protein is CASSQSQGMDYNEQFF.

Many counts were recorded for this clone. The missing CDR3 end, 3 residues past where the read stops, is filled in from the germline J gene. The chain couples TRBV10-3 to TRBJ1-1; no clear D. This CDR3 contains 13 residues. Germline values: CDR1 ENHRY, CDR2 SYGVKD. V was pared by 3 bases and J by 4 bases, with 9 bases between. CDR3 DNA, as far as it was read: TGTGCCATCAGTGAAGGGCCCCTCACTGAA. It is translated as CAISEGPLTE. The whole CDR3 reads CAISEGPLTEAFF.

The sample holds many counts of this clone. Coverage ceases 3 residues before the CDR3 finishes, and the germline J gene fills in the end. The rearrangement links TRBV10-1 to TRBJ2-3; TRBD1 agrees at 7 bases. V lost 6 bases and J lost 6; bases outside the gene matches: 12. Germline assignment: CDR1 WNHNN and CDR2 SYGVQD (reference sequence). CDR3 size: 15 residues. The CDR3 loop reads CASRRQGPRPDTQYF. CDR3 DNA, as far as it was read: TGCGCCAGCAGACGACAGGGTCCCCGACCCGATACG.

At least ten counts were recorded for this clone. The sequence runs out 3 residues before the end of the CDR3; the remainder is reconstructed from the germline J gene. The chain recombines TRBV6-1 with TRBJ1-2; D might be TRBD1 (5 bases). The CDR3 is 14 residues long. Germline lookup yields CDR1 MNHNS and CDR2 SASEGT. Trimming shortened V by 4 bases and J by 4 bases, and 13 bases separated the two germline ends. This CDR3 reads CASSALPGVYGYTF. The sequenced part of the CDR3 DNA is TGTGCCAGCAGTGCCTTACCGGGGGTCTATGGC.

This clone was counted at least ten times. The CDR3 is cut off 3 residues early in the read; its end comes from the germline J gene. The chain employs TRBV20-1 and TRBJ1-2; 10 positions agree with TRBD1. Germline V CDR1 and CDR2: DFQATT, SNEGSKA (reference sequence). After removal of 3 bases from V and 4 bases from J, the junction contained 8 bases not matched to a gene. The CDR3 covers 15 residues. This CDR3 is CSASKPGTGAYGYTF. The sequenced CDR3 bases are TGCAGTGCTAGTAAGCCCGGGACAGGGGCCTATGGC.

This clone was seen ten or more times. Germline and junction disagree at one end, which may indicate a read error. The DNA ends 3 residues before the CDR3 does, and the rest of the CDR3 is filled in from the germline J gene. The gene calls are TRBV4-2 and TRBJ2-3; 13 bases are a match to TRBD2. The CDR3 has 16 residues. Per germline, CDR1 LGHNA and CDR2 YNFKEQ. The covered CDR3 bases are TGCGCCAGCAGCCCACTAGCGGGGGGGAGCACAGATACG. Amino acids: CASSPLAGGSTDT. The entire CDR3 is CASSPLAGGSTDTQYF.

At least ten counts were recorded for this clone. The CDR3 extends 3 residues past the end of the read, so its final part is completed from the germline J gene. This rearrangement joins TRBV7-2 to TRBJ2-7; 7 bases are shared with TRBD1. CDR1 and CDR2 from the germline V gene are SGHTA and FQGNSA. CDR3 size: 15 residues. J gave up 1 base and V 6 bases, and 9 bases lay outside the gene matches. Partial CDR3 DNA: TGTGCCAGCAGGTCCGGATCGGGACAGTCCTACGAG. Protein: CASRSGSGQSYE. The entire CDR3 is CASRSGSGQSYEQYF.

This clone has ten or more counts. The read halts 3 residues ahead of the CDR3 end, with the missing end drawn from the germline J gene. The gene calls are TRBV6-4 and TRBJ2-1; a weak D match, TRBD2 (7 bases). Germline assignment: CDR1 MRHNA and CDR2 SNTAGT. This CDR3 comprises 17 residues. Deletions cut 0 bases from V and 4 bases from J, with 16 bases between. CDR3 DNA (partial): TGTGCCAGCAGTGACTCCACCGGGGGGAGGGGGTACAATGAG. Translating gives CASSDSTGGRGYNE. In full, the CDR3 is CASSDSTGGRGYNEQFF.

This clone was seen many times. The sequence runs out 3 residues before the end of the CDR3; the remainder is reconstructed from the germline J gene. The chain has TRBV19 and TRBJ1-2; weak D call: TRBD1 (6 bases). The length of the CDR3 is 17 residues. Germline V gene sequence: CDR1 LNHDA, CDR2 SQIVND (reference sequence). CDR3 region: CASSMDPQGNLYGGYTF. CDR3 DNA (partial): TGTGCCAGTAGTATGGACCCACAGGGAAACCTCTACGGCGGC.

This clone was found many times. The read terminates 3 residues ahead of where the CDR3 ends, so the germline J gene completes it. This chain uses TRBV2 with TRBJ1-1, with a weak D call TRBD1 (6 bases). Trimming cost V 4 bases and J 7 bases, with 13 bases left between them. The CDR3 covers 13 residues. Germline V CDR1 and CDR2: SNHLY, FYNNEI. CDR3 DNA (partial): TGTGCCAGCAGTGTGGGGGGGGCCGGTGAA. Protein sequence: CASSVGGAGE. The CDR3, in full, reads CASSVGGAGEAFF.

The sample holds many counts of this clone. Sequencing ends 3 residues short of the CDR3 end; the germline J gene provides the rest. The chain has TRBV14 and TRBJ2-5, with D tentatively TRBD2 (7 bases). Germline V gene data show CDR1 as SGHDN and CDR2 as FVKESK. This CDR3 is built from 16 residues. V lost 5 bases to trimming and J lost 1 base, with 17 bases between them. The part of the CDR3 DNA that was read is TGTGCCAGCAGCGCCTTCGGGGGGCCTTCCCAAGAGACC. Its translation: CASSAFGGPSQET. The whole CDR3 is CASSAFGGPSQETQYF.

Remarks on this clone: The missing CDR3 end, 3 residues past where the read stops, is filled in from the germline J gene. The sample contains more than one DNA sequence encoding this CDR3. The chain carries TRBV5-6 and TRBJ1-5; no clear D. CDR3 size: 13 residues. V lost 3 bases and J lost 9, with 13 bases in between. Germline V CDR1 and CDR2: SGHDT, YYEEEE. The CDR3 spells CASSSGGLWPQHF. Partial CDR3 DNA: TGTGCCAGCAGCTCCGGTGGGCTGTGGCCC.